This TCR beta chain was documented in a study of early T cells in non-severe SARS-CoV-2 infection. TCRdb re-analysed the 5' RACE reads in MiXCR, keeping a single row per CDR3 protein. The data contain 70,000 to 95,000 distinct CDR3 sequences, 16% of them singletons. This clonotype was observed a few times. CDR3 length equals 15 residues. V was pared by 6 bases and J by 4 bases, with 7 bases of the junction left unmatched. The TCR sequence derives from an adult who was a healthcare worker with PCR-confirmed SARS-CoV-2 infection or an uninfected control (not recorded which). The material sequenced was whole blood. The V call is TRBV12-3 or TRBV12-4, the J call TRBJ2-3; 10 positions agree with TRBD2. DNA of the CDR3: TGTGCCAGCAGAGGGACTAGCGTACGCGCAGATACGCAGTATTTT. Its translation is CASRGTSVRADTQYF.